Sequencing of this TCR beta chain was carried out in a study of blood T cell repertoires in COVID-19. Turning to the study itself: In each case, the material was cDNA or gDNA derived from T cells, B-cell-depleted T cells, or PBMCs.

Study members were between roughly 18 and 100 years old and lived in approximately 25 US regions. Which cohort a participant joined came from the clinical history participants gave. Per the original methods: Using reference gene primer amplification, nucleated cell counts were estimated. Generated by immunoSEQ multiplex PCR, the TCRdb table keeps only in-frame clones and is missing some. D and trimming come from the DNA, and the V and J calls and clone size come from that table. The sample yields approximately 400,000 clones, 80% to 85% seen once. This clone was detected only once. The CDR3 is made up of 15 amino acids. After removal of 6 bases from V and 10 bases from J, the junction contained 10 bases not matched to a gene. Germline CDR1 MNHEY, CDR2 SVGAGI.

Sequenced sample: PBMCs or T cells enriched from blood (not recorded which). The TCR sequence derives from a woman aged 50 to 60 who had recovered from COVID-19. This sequence joins TRBV6-5 and TRBJ1-6; 9 nucleotides agree with TRBD1. In DNA, the CDR3 is TGTGCCAGCAGAACTTCGGGACAGGGTGTGTCACCCCTCCACTTT. It codes for CASRTSGQGVSPLHF.